The rows below give T cell receptor beta chains drawn from one sample of a study of CD8 T cells in Susac syndrome. Using its own MiXCR run on the immunoSEQ multiplex PCR reads, TCRdb lists one record per CDR3 protein. The repertoire holds about 200,000 distinct CDR3 sequences, around 95% seen once, with around 0.1% in the top ten. Sequenced sample: CD4+ T cells from PBMCs. The receptor set was obtained from a human donor in good health. The CDR3 runs from the conserved cysteine through the conserved F or W. The listing skips clone size in some rows; elsewhere it reads once, few, many or a size class.

v_call clone_size cdr3_aa
TRBV29-1 few CSVGQGVTGELFF
TRBV7-2 once CASSQSWVQGSEAFF
TRBV20-1 - CSARDPTSGGTNTYEQYF
TRBV29-1 - CSVDLVPGANEQFF
TRBV15 - CATRRTPNTEAFF
TRBV4-3 once CASSQGGGPYNEQFF
TRBV29-1 - CSSGMETQYF
TRBV19 once CASSLQDRSPETQYF
TRBV5-8 few CASSLVVSGQETQYF
TRBV9 - CASSAVRSGNTIYF
TRBV6-5 - CATAQGPPWGYTF
TRBV27 - CASSLGSPGRNIQYF
TRBV9 - CASSVRLRGGADTQYF
TRBV7-2 - CASSSGQGETQYF
TRBV2 - CASSSGTDNYGYTF
TRBV28 - CASSRDRRNTEAFF
TRBV27 - CALNSGANVLTF
TRBV29-1 - CSASLSSGNTIYF
TRBV20-1 - CSASTGQVYEQYF